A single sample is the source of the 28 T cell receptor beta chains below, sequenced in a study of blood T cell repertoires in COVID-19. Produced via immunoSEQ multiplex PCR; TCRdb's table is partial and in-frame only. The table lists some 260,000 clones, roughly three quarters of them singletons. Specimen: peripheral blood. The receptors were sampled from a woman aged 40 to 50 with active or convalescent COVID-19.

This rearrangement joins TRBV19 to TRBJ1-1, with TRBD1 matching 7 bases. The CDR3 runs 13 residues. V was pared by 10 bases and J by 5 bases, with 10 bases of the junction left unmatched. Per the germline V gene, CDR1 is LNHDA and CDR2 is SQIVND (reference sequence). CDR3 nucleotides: TGTGCCACCCAACAGGGGAGGAGGACTGAAGCTTTCTTT. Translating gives CATQQGRRTEAFF.

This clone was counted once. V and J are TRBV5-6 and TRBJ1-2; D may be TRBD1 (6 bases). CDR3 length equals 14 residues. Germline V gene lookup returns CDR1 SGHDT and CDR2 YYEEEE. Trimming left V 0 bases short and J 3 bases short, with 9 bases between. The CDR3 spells CASSLANRDYGYTF. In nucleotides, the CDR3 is TGTGCCAGCAGCTTGGCCAACAGGGACTATGGCTACACCTTC.

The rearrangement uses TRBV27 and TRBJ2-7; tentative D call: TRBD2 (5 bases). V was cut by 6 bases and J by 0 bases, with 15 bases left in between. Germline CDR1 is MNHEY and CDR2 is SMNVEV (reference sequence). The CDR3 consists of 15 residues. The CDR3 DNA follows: TGTGCCAGCAGCCCCCGACGGGGAAGCTCCTACGAGCAGTACGTC. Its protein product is CASSPRRGSSYEQYV.

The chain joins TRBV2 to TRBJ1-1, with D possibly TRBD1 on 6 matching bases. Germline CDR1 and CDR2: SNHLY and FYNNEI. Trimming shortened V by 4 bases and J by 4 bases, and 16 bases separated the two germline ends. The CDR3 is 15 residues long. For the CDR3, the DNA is TGTGCCAGCAGTGCCCGGGCAGGGGTGTCCACTGAAGCTTTCTTT. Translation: CASSARAGVSTEAFF.

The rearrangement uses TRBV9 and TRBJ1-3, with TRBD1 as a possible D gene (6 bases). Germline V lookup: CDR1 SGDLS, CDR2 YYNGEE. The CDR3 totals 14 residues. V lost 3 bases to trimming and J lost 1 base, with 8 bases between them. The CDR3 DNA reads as TGTGCCAGCAGCGCTACAGGGTCTGGAAACACCATATATTTT. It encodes CASSATGSGNTIYF.

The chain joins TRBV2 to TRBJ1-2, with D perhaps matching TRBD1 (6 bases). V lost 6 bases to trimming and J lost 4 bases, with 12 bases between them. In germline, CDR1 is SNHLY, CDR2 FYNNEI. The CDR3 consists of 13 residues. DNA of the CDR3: TGTGCCAGCAGAGGGACACCGGTCTATGGCTACACCTTC. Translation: CASRGTPVYGYTF.

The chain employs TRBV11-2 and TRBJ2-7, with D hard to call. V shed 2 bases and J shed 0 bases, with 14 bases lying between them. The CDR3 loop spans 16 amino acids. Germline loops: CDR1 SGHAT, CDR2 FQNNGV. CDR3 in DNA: TGTGCCAGCAGCTTATCTCCCACCCAGAACTCCTACGAGCAGTACGTC. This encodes CASSLSPTQNSYEQYV.

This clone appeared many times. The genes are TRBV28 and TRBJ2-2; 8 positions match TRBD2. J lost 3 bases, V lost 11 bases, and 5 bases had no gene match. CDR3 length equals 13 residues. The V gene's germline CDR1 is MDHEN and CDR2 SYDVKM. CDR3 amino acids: CAVAGGYTGELFF. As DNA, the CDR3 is TGTGCCGTCGCGGGGGGATACACCGGGGAGCTGTTTTTT.

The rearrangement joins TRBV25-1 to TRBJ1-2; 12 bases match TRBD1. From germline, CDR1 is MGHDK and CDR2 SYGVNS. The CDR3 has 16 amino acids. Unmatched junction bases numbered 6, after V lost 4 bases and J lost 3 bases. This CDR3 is CASSGAGQGAYYGYTF. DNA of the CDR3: TGTGCCAGCAGTGGGGCGGGACAGGGGGCCTACTATGGCTACACCTTC.

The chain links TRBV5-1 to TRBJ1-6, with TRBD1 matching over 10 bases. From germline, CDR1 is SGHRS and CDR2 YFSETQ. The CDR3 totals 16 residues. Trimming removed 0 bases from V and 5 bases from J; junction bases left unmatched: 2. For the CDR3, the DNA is TGCGCCAGCAGCTTGGACGGGACAGGGGATAATTCACCCCTCCACTTT. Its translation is CASSLDGTGDNSPLHF. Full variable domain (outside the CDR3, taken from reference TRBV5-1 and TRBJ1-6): KAGVTQTPRYLIKTRGQQVTLSCSPISGHRSVSWYQQTPGQGLQFLFEYFSETQRNKGNFPGRFSGRQFSNSRSEMNVSTLELGDSALYLCASSLDGTGDNSPLHFGNGTRLTVT.

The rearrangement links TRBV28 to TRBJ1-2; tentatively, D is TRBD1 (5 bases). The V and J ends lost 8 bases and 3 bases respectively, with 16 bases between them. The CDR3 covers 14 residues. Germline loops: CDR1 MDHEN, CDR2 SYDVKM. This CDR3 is CASLPTAGYYGYTF. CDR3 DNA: TGTGCCAGCCTACCCACGGCAGGGTACTATGGCTACACCTTC.

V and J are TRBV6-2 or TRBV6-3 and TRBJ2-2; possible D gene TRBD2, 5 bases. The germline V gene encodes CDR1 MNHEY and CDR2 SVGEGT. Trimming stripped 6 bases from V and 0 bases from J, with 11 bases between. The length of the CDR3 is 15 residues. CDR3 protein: CASSRTRTNTGELFF. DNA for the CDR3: TGTGCCAGCAGCAGAACTAGGACGAACACCGGGGAGCTGTTTTTT.

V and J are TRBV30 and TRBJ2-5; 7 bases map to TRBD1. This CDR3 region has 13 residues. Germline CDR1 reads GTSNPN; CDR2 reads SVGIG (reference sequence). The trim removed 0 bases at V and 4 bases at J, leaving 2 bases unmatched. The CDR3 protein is CAWSVRQGETQYF. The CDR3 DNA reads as TGTGCCTGGAGTGTACGACAGGGAGAGACCCAGTACTTC.

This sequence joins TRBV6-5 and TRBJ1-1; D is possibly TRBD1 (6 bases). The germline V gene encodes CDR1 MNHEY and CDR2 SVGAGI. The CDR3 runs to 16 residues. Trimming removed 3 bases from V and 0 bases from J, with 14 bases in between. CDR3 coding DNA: TGTGCCAGCAGTTATCTCAGGGGTTTTATGAACACTGAAGCTTTCTTT. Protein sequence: CASSYLRGFMNTEAFF.

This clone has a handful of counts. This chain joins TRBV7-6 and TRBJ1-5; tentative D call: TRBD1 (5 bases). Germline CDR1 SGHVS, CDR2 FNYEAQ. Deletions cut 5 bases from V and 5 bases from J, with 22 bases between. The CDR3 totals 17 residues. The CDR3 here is CASSLSYQGTGDQPQHF. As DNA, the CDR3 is TGTGCCAGCAGCCTATCTTACCAGGGAACTGGGGATCAGCCCCAGCATTTT.

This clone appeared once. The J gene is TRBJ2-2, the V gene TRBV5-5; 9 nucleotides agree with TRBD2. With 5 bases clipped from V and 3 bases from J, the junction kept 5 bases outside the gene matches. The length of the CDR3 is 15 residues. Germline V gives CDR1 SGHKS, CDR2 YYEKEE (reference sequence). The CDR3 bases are TGTGCCAGCAGTCGGACTAGCGAGGACACCGGGGAGCTGTTTTTT. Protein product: CASSRTSEDTGELFF.

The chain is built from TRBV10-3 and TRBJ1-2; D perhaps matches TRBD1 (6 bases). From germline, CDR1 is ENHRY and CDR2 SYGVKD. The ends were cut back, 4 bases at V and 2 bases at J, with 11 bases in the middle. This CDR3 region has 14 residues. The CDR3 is CAISGDTSNYGYTF. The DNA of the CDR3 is TGTGCCATCAGTGGGGACACCTCAAACTATGGCTACACCTTC.

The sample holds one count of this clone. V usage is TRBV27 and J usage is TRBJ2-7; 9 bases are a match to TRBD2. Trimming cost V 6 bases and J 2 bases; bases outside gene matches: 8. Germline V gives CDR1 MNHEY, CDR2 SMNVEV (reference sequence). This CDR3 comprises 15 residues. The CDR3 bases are TGTGCCAGCAGCCGACAGCGGGGGGCGACCTACGAGCAGTACTTC. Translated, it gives CASSRQRGATYEQYF.

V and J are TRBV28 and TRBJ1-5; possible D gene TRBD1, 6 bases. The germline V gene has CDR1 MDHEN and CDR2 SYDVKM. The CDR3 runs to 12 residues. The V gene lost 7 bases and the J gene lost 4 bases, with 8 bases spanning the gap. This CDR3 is CASKGVNQPQHF. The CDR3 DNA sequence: TGTGCCAGCAAGGGGGTTAATCAGCCCCAGCATTTT. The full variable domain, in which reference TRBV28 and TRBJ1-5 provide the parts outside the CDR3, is DVKVTQSSRYLVKRTGEKVFLECVQDMDHENMFWYRQDPGLGLRLIYFSYDVKMKEKGDIPEGYSVSREKKERFSLILESASTNQTSMYLCASKGVNQPQHFGDGTRLSIL.

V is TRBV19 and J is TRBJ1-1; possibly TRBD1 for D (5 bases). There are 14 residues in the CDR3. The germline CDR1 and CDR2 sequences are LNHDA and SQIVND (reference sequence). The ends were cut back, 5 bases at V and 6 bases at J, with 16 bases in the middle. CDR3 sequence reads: CASSQQAARAEAFF. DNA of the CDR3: TGTGCCAGTAGTCAACAGGCGGCGCGAGCTGAAGCTTTCTTT.

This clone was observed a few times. CDR3 residues: CASSQSGDSYGYTF. CDR3 in DNA: TGTGCCAGCAGCCAATCCGGGGACAGCTATGGCTACACCTTC. V is TRBV16 and J is TRBJ1-2; 7 nucleotides line up with TRBD1. CDR3 length: 14 amino acids. V lost 0 bases and J lost 4; bases outside the gene matches: 2. Per germline, CDR1 KGHSY and CDR2 FQNENV.

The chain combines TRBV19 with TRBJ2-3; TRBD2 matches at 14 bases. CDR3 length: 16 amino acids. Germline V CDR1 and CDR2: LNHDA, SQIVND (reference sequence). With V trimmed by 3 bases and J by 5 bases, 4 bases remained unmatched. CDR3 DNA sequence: TGTGCCAGTAGTATGACTAGCGGGGGGGCAAGAGATACGCAGTATTTT. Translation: CASSMTSGGARDTQYF.

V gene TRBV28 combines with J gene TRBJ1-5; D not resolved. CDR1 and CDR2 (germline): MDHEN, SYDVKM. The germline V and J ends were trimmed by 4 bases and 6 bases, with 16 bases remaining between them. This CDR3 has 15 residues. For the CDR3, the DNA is TGTGCCAGCAGTTATAACGAACTAATTGGTCAGCCCCAGCATTTT. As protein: CASSYNELIGQPQHF.

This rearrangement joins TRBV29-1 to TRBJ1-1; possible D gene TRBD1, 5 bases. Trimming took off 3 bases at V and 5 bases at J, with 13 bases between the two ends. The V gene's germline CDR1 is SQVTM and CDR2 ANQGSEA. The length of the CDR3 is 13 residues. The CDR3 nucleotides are TGCAGCGTTGATACGGCAGGGCGAACTGAAGCTTTCTTT. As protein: CSVDTAGRTEAFF.

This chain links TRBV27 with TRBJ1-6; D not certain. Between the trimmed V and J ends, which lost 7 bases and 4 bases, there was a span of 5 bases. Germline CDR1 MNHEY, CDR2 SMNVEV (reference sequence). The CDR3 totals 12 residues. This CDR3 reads CASTRYNSPLHF. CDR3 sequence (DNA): TGTGCCAGCACCCGGTATAATTCACCCCTCCACTTT.

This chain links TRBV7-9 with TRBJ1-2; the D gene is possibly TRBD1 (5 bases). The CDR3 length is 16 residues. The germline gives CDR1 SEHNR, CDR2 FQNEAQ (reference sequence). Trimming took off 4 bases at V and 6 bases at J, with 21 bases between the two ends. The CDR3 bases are TGTGCCAGCAGCTCTCCATGGCAGGGATATATGGATGGCTACACCTTC. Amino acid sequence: CASSSPWQGYMDGYTF.

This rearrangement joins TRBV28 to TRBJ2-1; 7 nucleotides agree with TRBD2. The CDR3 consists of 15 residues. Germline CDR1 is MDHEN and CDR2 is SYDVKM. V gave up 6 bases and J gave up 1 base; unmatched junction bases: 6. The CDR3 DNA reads TGTGCCAGCAGATCCAGCGGGGTATCCTACAATGAGCAGTTCTTC. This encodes CASRSSGVSYNEQFF.

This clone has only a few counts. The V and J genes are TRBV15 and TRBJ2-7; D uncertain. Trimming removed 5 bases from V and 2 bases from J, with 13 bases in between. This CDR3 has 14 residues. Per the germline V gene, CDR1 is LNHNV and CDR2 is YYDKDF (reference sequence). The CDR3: CATSLRLGPYEQYF. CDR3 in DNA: TGTGCCACCAGCCTACGGCTAGGTCCCTACGAGCAGTACTTC.